The T cell receptor beta chain under discussion was sequenced for a study of cytomegalovirus exposure and HLA in healthy donors. Study findings and constraints: Later analysis showed most CMV-associated TCR beta chains appearing HLA-restricted. A prior analysis recorded that most TCR beta V segments were productive about 87% or about 30% of the time. The study listed about 150 cytomegalovirus-associated TCR beta chains. Roughly uniform sequencing depth across donors was assumed, possibly incorrectly.

The CDR3 is 15 residues long. In germline, CDR1 is SGDLS, CDR2 YYNGEE. The junction had 5 bases not matched to a gene; V was cut back by 5 bases and J by 0 bases. As regards this clone: Its specificity is unknown.

Primers included in the PCR were 60 Vbeta and 13 Jbeta primers. Data came from immunoSEQ multiplex PCR; TCRdb stores just in-frame clones and leaves some out. Among roughly 190,000 clones, approximately 84% were seen once, and the ten largest hold 3.5% to 4%. This sequence originates from a man over 45 in good health and CMV-seronegative. The V and J genes are TRBV9 and TRBJ2-1; 7 positions agree with TRBD1. Sequencing was done on a sample of PBMCs. CDR3 DNA sequence: TGTGCCAGCAGTTTGGGACAGAACTCCTACAATGAGCAGTTCTTC. It yields the protein CASSLGQNSYNEQFF.